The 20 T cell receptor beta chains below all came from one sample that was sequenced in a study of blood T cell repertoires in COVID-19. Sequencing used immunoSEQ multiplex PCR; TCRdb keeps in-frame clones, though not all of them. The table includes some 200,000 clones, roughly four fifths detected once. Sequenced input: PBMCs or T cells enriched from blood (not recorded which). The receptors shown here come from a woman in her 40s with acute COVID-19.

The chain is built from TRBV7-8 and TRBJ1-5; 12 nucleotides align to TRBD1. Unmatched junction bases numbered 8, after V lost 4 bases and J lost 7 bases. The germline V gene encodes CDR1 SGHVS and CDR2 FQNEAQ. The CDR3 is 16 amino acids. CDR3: CASSSTGQGAGQPQHF. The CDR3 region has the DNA TGTGCCAGCAGCTCAACGGGACAGGGGGCTGGACAGCCCCAGCATTTT.

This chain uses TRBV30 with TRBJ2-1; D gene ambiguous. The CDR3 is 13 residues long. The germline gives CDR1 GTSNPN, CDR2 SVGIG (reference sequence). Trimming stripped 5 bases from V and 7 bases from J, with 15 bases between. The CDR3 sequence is CAWSPLRENEQFF. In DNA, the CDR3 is TGTGCCTGGTCCCCTCTCCGAGAAAATGAGCAGTTCTTC.

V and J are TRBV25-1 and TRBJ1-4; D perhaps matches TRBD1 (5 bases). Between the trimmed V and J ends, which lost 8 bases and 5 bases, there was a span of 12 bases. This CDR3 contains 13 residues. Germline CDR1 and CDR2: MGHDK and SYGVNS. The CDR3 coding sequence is TGTGCCAGCCATGGGGCAGTGAATGAAAAACTGTTTTTT. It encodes CASHGAVNEKLFF.

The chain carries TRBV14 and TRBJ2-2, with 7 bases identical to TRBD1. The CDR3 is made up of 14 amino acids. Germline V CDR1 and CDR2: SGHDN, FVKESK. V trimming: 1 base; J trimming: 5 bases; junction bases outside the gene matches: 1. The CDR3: CASSQAGGTGELFF. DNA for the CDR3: TGTGCCAGCAGCCAAGCAGGGGGAACCGGGGAGCTGTTTTTT.

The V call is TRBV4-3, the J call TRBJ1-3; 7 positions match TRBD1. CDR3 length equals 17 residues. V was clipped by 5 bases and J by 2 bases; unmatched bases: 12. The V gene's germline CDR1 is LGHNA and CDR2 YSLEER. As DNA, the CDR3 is TGCGCCAGCAGCAGGGACAGCACAGGGGTAGCTGGAAACACCATATATTTT. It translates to CASSRDSTGVAGNTIYF.

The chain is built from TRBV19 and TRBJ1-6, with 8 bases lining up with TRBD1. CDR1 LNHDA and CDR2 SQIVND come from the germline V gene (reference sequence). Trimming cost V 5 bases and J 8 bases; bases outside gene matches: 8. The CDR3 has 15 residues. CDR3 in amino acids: CASSLPTGVYSPLHF. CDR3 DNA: TGTGCCAGTAGTCTCCCGACAGGGGTGTATTCACCCCTCCACTTT.

CDR3 in DNA: TGTGCCACCAGCGAGGCTTCCCTAGCGGGAGTCAACAATGAGCAGTTCTTC. Its protein product is CATSEASLAGVNNEQFF. This sequence joins TRBV15 and TRBJ2-1, with 10 bases identical to TRBD2. Germline CDR1 LNHNV, CDR2 YYDKDF (reference sequence). J was trimmed by 5 bases and V by 5 bases; bases with no gene match: 12. This CDR3 has 17 residues. Complete variable domain (other parts from reference TRBV15 and TRBJ2-1): DAMVIQNPRYQVTQFGKPVTLSCSQTLNHNVMYWYQQKSSQAPKLLFHYYDKDFNNEADTPDNFQSRRPNTSFCFLDIRSPGLGDTAMYLCATSEASLAGVNNEQFFGPGTRLTVL.

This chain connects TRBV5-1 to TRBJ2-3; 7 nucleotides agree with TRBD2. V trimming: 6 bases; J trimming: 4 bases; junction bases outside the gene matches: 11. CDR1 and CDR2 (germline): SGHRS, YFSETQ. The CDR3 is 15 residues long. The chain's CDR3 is CASNFGPGLADTQYF. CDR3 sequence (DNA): TGCGCCAGCAACTTTGGACCCGGACTAGCAGATACGCAGTATTTT.

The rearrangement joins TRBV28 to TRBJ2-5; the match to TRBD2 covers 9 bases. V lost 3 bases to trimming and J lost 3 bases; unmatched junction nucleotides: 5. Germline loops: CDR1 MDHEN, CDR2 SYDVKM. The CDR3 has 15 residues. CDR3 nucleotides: TGTGCCAGCAGTTTGGTAGCGGGAGAGAAAGAGACCCAGTACTTC. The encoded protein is CASSLVAGEKETQYF. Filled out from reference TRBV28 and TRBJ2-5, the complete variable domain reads DVKVTQSSRYLVKRTGEKVFLECVQDMDHENMFWYRQDPGLGLRLIYFSYDVKMKEKGDIPEGYSVSREKKERFSLILESASTNQTSMYLCASSLVAGEKETQYFGPGTRLLVL.

The chain's CDR3 is CASSLESSGYGYTF. The CDR3 bases are TGTGCCAGCAGCTTAGAATCGAGTGGCTATGGCTACACCTTC. The genes are TRBV7-2 and TRBJ1-2, with no clear D. The CDR3 contains 14 residues. Germline-derived CDR1 and CDR2 are SGHTA and FQGNSA. Trimming stripped 1 base from V and 4 bases from J, with 10 bases between.

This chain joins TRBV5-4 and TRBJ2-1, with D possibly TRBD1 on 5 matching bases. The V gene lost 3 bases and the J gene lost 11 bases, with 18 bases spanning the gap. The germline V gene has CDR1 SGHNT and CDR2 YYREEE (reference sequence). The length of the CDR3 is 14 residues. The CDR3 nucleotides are TGTGCCAGCAGCTCGGGCTCACAGGAAGGGAAGCAGTTCTTC. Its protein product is CASSSGSQEGKQFF.

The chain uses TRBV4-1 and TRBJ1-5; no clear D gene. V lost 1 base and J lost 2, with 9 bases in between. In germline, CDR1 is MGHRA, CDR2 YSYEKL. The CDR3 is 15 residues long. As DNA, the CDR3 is TGCGCCAGCAGCCAAGGCGAGTCCCGCAATCAGCCCCAGCATTTT. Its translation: CASSQGESRNQPQHF.

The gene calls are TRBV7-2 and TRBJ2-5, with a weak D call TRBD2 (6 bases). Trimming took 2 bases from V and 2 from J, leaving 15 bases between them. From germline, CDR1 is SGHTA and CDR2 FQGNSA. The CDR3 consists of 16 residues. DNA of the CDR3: TGTGCCAGCAGCTTAAAAGAATTCCGGGAGCAAGAGACCCAGTACTTC. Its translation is CASSLKEFREQETQYF. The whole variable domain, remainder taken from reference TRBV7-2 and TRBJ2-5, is GAGVSQSPSNKVTEKGKDVELRCDPISGHTALYWYRQSLGQGLEFLIYFQGNSAPDKSGLPSDRFSAERTGGSVSTLTIQRTQQEDSAVYLCASSLKEFREQETQYFGPGTRLLVL.

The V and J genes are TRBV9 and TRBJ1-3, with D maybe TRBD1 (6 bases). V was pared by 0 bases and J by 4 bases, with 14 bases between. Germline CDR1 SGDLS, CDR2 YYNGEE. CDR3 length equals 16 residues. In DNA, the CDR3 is TGTGCCAGCAGCGTAGAACAGGGCGGCTTAGGAAACACCATATATTTT. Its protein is CASSVEQGGLGNTIYF.

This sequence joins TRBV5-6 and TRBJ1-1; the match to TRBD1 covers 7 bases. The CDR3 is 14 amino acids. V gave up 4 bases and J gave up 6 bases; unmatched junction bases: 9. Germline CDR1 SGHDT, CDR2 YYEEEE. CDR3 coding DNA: TGTGCCAGCAGCGAAAGGGGGCGCCGGGCTGAAGCTTTCTTT. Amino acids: CASSERGRRAEAFF.

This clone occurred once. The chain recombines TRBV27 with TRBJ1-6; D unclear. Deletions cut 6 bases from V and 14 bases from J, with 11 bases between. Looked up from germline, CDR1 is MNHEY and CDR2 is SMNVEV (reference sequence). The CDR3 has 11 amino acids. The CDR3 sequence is CASREARTLHF. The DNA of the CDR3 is TGTGCCAGCAGAGAGGCTAGGACCCTCCACTTT.

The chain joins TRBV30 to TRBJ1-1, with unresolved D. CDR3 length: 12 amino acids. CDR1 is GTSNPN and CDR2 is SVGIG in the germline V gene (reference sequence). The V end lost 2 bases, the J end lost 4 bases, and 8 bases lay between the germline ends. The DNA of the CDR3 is TGTGCCTGGAGTCTCAGTGGCACTGAAGCTTTCTTT. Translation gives CAWSLSGTEAFF.

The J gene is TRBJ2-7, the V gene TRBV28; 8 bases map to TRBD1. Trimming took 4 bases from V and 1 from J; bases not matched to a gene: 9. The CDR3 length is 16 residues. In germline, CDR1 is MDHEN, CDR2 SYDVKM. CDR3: CASSSAGQGRSYEQYF. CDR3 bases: TGTGCCAGCAGTTCCGCCGGACAGGGACGGTCCTACGAGCAGTACTTC.

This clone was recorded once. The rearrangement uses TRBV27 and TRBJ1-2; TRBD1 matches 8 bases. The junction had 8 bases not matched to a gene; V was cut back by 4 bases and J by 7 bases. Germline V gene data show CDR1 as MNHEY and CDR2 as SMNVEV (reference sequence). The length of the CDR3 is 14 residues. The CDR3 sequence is CASSWTGLFSGYTF. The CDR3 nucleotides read TGTGCCAGCAGTTGGACAGGGCTTTTCAGTGGCTACACCTTC.

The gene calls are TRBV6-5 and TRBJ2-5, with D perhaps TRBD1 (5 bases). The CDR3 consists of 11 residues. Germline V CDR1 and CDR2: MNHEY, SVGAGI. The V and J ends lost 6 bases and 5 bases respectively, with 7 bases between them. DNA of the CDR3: TGTGCCAGCAGCCCAGGGGAGACCCAGTACTTC. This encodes CASSPGETQYF.